The clone carrying this T cell receptor beta chain was seen only once. This sample was included in a study of OX40 agonist ivuxolimab in advanced cancers. CDR3 size: 15 residues. V lost 2 bases and J lost 4, with 14 bases in between. The germline gives CDR1 SEHNR, CDR2 FQNEAQ (reference sequence). Assay: immunoSEQ multiplex PCR; the TCRdb copy retains only in-frame clones and omits some. Here the sample spans approximately 91,000 clones, about 89% being singletons. The chain recombines TRBV7-9 with TRBJ1-1; D is uncertain. The sequencing here drew on CD4+ or CD8+ T cells sorted from blood, taken in a trial of the OX40 agonist ivuxolimab. This TCR was sampled from an adult with an advanced solid tumor such as melanoma, head and neck, liver or kidney cancer. CDR3 nucleotide sequence: TGTGCCAGCAGCTTATGGGGTTCCGCGTCCACTGAAGCTTTCTTT. Its protein is CASSLWGSASTEAFF. The complete variable domain, with remaining parts taken from reference TRBV7-9 and TRBJ1-1, reads DTGVSQNPRHKITKRGQNVTFRCDPISEHNRLYWYRQTLGQGPEFLTYFQNEAQLEKSRLLSDRFSAERPKGSFSTLEIQRTEQGDSAMYLCASSLWGSASTEAFFGQGTRLTVV.